The next 25 T cell receptor beta chains were all read from a single sample in a study of T cell responses to AZD1222 COVID-19 vaccine (dated by TCRdb to the early 2020s). Library preparation employed the immunoSEQ multiplex PCR assay. TCRdb holds this immuneACCESS table with in-frame rearrangements only. Some clones are missing; in checked studies, unresolved V genes explain under half, and the rest has no known cause. The sample contains about 75,000 clones, more than 70% of them found a single time. 9% to 10% of the sample is in the top ten clones. Taken with the paper, the label for time point translates to: about 28 days (+/-7) after the second vaccine dose. According to the study, the label for this sample's treatment or condition signals: meningococcal conjugate vaccine given as trial control. The starting material was peripheral blood, obtained 28 days after the second dose of the MenACWY control vaccine. All receptors come from an adult who received the MenACWY meningococcal vaccine as a control.

V gene TRBV5-1 combines with J gene TRBJ2-1, with D tentatively TRBD1 (5 bases). CDR1 and CDR2 (germline): SGHRS, YFSETQ. The CDR3 totals 14 residues. The germline V and J ends were trimmed by 1 base and 5 bases, with 10 bases remaining between them. Here the CDR3 reads CASSLIQEDNEQFF. The CDR3 DNA reads as TGCGCCAGCAGCTTGATACAGGAAGACAATGAGCAGTTCTTC. The variable domain in full, with the rest retrieved from reference TRBV5-1 and TRBJ2-1, is KAGVTQTPRYLIKTRGQQVTLSCSPISGHRSVSWYQQTPGQGLQFLFEYFSETQRNKGNFPGRFSGRQFSNSRSEMNVSTLELGDSALYLCASSLIQEDNEQFFGPGTRLTVL.

The chain employs TRBV19 and TRBJ2-1, with 10 bases identical to TRBD1. Germline V gene sequence: CDR1 LNHDA, CDR2 SQIVND (reference sequence). Trimming at V came to 5 bases and at J to 4 bases, leaving 8 bases not matched to a gene. CDR3 length: 16 amino acids. The DNA of the CDR3 is TGTGCCAGTAGTTTGGGGACAGGGGCCAGGTACAATGAGCAGTTCTTC. It encodes CASSLGTGARYNEQFF.

The V and J genes are TRBV10-3 and TRBJ2-6; D is unresolved. The germline V and J ends were trimmed by 1 base and 1 base, with 5 bases remaining between them. The CDR3 sequence is 15 residues long. Looked up from germline, CDR1 is ENHRY and CDR2 is SYGVKD. CDR3 amino acids: CAISELGSGANVLTF. In DNA, the CDR3 is TGTGCCATCAGTGAGTTGGGTTCTGGGGCCAACGTCCTGACTTTC.

This clone was seen once. The V and J genes are TRBV5-1 and TRBJ1-2, with unresolved D. Germline V gene data show CDR1 as SGHRS and CDR2 as YFSETQ. The CDR3 has 16 residues. V shed 3 bases and J shed 6 bases, with 21 bases lying between them. The CDR3 bases are TGCGCCAGCAGCTCTGGAACCCTAGGGAATAGCGATGGCTACACCTTC. Its translation: CASSSGTLGNSDGYTF.

The gene calls are TRBV6-5 and TRBJ1-6; D not certain. Per germline, CDR1 MNHEY and CDR2 SVGAGI. There are 15 residues in the CDR3. V was clipped by 6 bases and J by 0 bases, with 9 bases between them. The CDR3 is CASSADLSYNSPLHF. CDR3 in DNA: TGTGCCAGCAGCGCAGATCTCTCCTATAATTCACCCCTCCACTTT.

The J gene is TRBJ2-3, the V gene TRBV11-2; TRBD2 aligns across 12 bases. CDR1 and CDR2 from the germline V gene are SGHAT and FQNNGV. The CDR3 runs to 17 residues. V lost 3 bases and J lost 2; bases outside the gene matches: 6. The CDR3 sequence is CASSFGTSGGTTDTQYF. The CDR3, as DNA: TGTGCCAGCAGCTTCGGTACTAGCGGGGGGACCACAGATACGCAGTATTTT.

This clone was detected once. The rearrangement links TRBV12-5 to TRBJ1-1; no definite D call. V was trimmed by 3 bases and J by 4 bases, leaving 9 bases between them. Germline V CDR1 and CDR2: LGHNT, FRNRAP. The CDR3 is 13 residues long. The CDR3 DNA reads as TGTGCTAGTGGTTTCTATGGAAGCACTGAAGCTTTCTTT. Its protein product is CASGFYGSTEAFF.

This chain connects TRBV19 to TRBJ1-2, with D unclear. The CDR3 has 16 amino acids. The V and J ends lost 7 bases and 4 bases respectively, with 22 bases between them. Germline assignment: CDR1 LNHDA and CDR2 SQIVND (reference sequence). CDR3 nucleotides: TGTGCCAGTATAGGCGGCGCGGAGGGAATTTCCTATGGCTACACCTTC. Residues: CASIGGAEGISYGYTF.

CDR3 amino acids: CASSLGIQGNTQYF. As DNA, the CDR3 is TGTGCCAGCAGCTTAGGAATCCAGGGGAACACGCAGTATTTT. The chain couples TRBV7-2 to TRBJ2-3; tentative D call: TRBD1 (6 bases). CDR1 is SGHTA, CDR2 FQGNSA, per germline. Trimming took off 1 base at V and 9 bases at J, with 14 bases between the two ends. CDR3 length equals 14 residues.

The V and J genes are TRBV4-1 and TRBJ1-2; 7 bases are a match to TRBD1. V was clipped by 4 bases and J by 5 bases; unmatched bases: 10. The CDR3 sequence is 15 residues long. CDR1 is MGHRA, CDR2 YSYEKL, per germline. CDR3 residues: CASSPFTTGTYGYTF. Written as DNA, the CDR3 is TGCGCCAGCAGCCCGTTCACGACAGGGACATATGGCTACACCTTC.

V gene TRBV6-5 combines with J gene TRBJ1-1, with D possibly TRBD1 on 5 matching bases. The CDR3 spans 13 residues. The germline gives CDR1 MNHEY, CDR2 SVGAGI. Trimming cost V 8 bases and J 0 bases, with 10 bases left between them. In nucleotides, the CDR3 is TGTGCCAGCCCAGAGGGGTTGAACACTGAAGCTTTCTTT. Encoded protein: CASPEGLNTEAFF.

The rearrangement joins TRBV27 to TRBJ1-5; D remains ambiguous. Germline V gives CDR1 MNHEY, CDR2 SMNVEV (reference sequence). The ends were cut back, 1 base at V and 7 bases at J, with 14 bases in the middle. The CDR3 length is 15 residues. CDR3 in DNA: TGTGCCAGCAGTTTATATCGGGGAAAAGGACAGCCCCAGCATTTT. Its protein product is CASSLYRGKGQPQHF.

This chain links TRBV6-4 with TRBJ2-7; a possible D gene is TRBD1 (5 bases). CDR3 length equals 17 residues. Germline CDR1 MRHNA, CDR2 SNTAGT. Trimming stripped 0 bases from V and 1 base from J, with 16 bases between. DNA of the CDR3: TGTGCCAGCAGTGACTCGAATCAGGGAAATCCGTCCTACGAGCAGTACTTC. Protein: CASSDSNQGNPSYEQYF.

The genes are TRBV28 and TRBJ1-2; D is undetermined. Trimming left V 2 bases short and J 0 bases short, with 4 bases between. Germline V gives CDR1 MDHEN, CDR2 SYDVKM. The CDR3 sequence is 13 residues long. The CDR3 DNA follows: TGTGCCAGCAGTTTAGACCCTAACTATGGCTACACCTTC. Amino acid sequence: CASSLDPNYGYTF.

The V gene is TRBV3-1 (or the pseudogene TRBV3-2), the J gene TRBJ1-2; maybe TRBD1 (5 bases). This CDR3 contains 15 residues. Deletions cut 0 bases from V and 8 bases from J, with 16 bases between. Germline CDR1 is LGHDT and CDR2 is YNNKEL (reference sequence). The CDR3 DNA reads as TGTGCCAGCAGCCAAGAACATGCAGGGAGAGGCGGCTACACCTTC. Encoded protein: CASSQEHAGRGGYTF.

This chain uses TRBV6-2 or TRBV6-3 with TRBJ2-1; 8 nucleotides line up with TRBD2. V dropped 5 bases and J dropped 2; count of bases not matched to a gene: 2. This CDR3 is built from 14 residues. Germline values: CDR1 MNHEY, CDR2 SVGEGT. The chain's CDR3 is CASSMGLAYNEQFF. Written as DNA, the CDR3 is TGTGCCAGCAGTATGGGACTAGCCTACAATGAGCAGTTCTTC.

This clone was detected only once. The J gene is TRBJ1-1, the V gene TRBV5-6; D remains unclear. Trimming took 4 bases from V and 0 from J, leaving 7 bases between them. CDR3 length: 13 amino acids. From germline, CDR1 is SGHDT and CDR2 YYEEEE. In nucleotides, the CDR3 is TGTGCCAGCAGCACGACACTGAACACTGAAGCTTTCTTT. It translates to CASSTTLNTEAFF.

This clone occurred a few times. This sequence joins TRBV5-4 and TRBJ1-2; 11 nucleotides line up with TRBD1. V lost 2 bases and J lost 5; bases outside the gene matches: 2. CDR3 length: 14 amino acids. CDR1 SGHNT and CDR2 YYREEE come from the germline V gene (reference sequence). CDR3 sequence reads: CASSFGTGGYGYTF. In DNA, the CDR3 is TGTGCCAGCAGCTTCGGGACAGGGGGTTATGGCTACACCTTC.

The rearrangement uses TRBV5-3 and TRBJ2-3; a weak D match, TRBD2 (5 bases). TRBV5-3 is an ORF for which the function is uncertain. The V gene lost 3 bases and the J gene lost 1 base, with 24 bases spanning the gap. The length of the CDR3 is 19 residues. The CDR3 sequence is CARSSYSSSITLGTDTQYF. CDR3 sequence (DNA): TGTGCCAGAAGCTCATACTCTAGCTCAATTACACTAGGCACAGATACGCAGTATTTT.

The chain uses TRBV27 and TRBJ2-2; TRBD2 agrees at 11 bases. The V and J ends lost 3 bases and 7 bases, in that order; junction bases with no gene match: 7. In germline, CDR1 is MNHEY, CDR2 SMNVEV (reference sequence). This CDR3 has 16 residues. The DNA for the CDR3 is TGTGCCAGCAGTTTTATAGCGGGGGGGCGAATCGGGGAGCTGTTTTTT. This codes for CASSFIAGGRIGELFF.

The rearrangement joins TRBV19 to TRBJ1-4, with D uncertain. Trimming shortened V by 6 bases and J by 0 bases, and 8 bases separated the two germline ends. The CDR3 is 14 residues long. Germline V gene data show CDR1 as LNHDA and CDR2 as SQIVND (reference sequence). The CDR3 bases are TGTGCCAGTAGAGGAAGTGCAACTAATGAAAAACTGTTTTTT. It specifies CASRGSATNEKLFF.

V usage is TRBV3-1 (or the pseudogene TRBV3-2) and J usage is TRBJ1-6, with 8 bases identical to TRBD1. With 4 bases clipped from V and 9 bases from J, the junction kept 8 bases outside the gene matches. The CDR3 has 15 amino acids. Germline assignment: CDR1 LGHDT and CDR2 YNNKEL (reference sequence). The CDR3: CASSRTGKSGSPLHF. The CDR3, as DNA: TGTGCCAGCAGCCGGACAGGGAAATCTGGTTCACCCCTCCACTTT.

The CDR3 spells CASSQNYGYTF. The CDR3 nucleotides read TGTGCCAGCAGTCAGAACTATGGCTACACCTTC. The chain has TRBV2 and TRBJ1-2; D remains unclear. Deletions cut 5 bases from V and 2 bases from J, with 3 bases between. CDR1 and CDR2 from the germline V gene are SNHLY and FYNNEI. The CDR3 spans 11 residues. The full variable domain, rest sourced from reference TRBV2 and TRBJ1-2, is EPEVTQTPSHQVTQMGQEVILRCVPISNHLYFYWYRQILGQKVEFLVSFYNNEISEKSEIFDDQFSVERPDGSNFTLKIRSTKLEDSAMYFCASSQNYGYTFGSGTRLTVV.

The J gene is TRBJ2-2, the V gene TRBV27, with D perhaps matching TRBD2 (6 bases). CDR3 length: 15 residues. Germline V CDR1 and CDR2: MNHEY, SMNVEV (reference sequence). Trimming removed 3 bases at V and 4 bases at J, with 12 bases between. The CDR3 DNA is TGTGCCAGCAGTTTCCGGGGGTCGGGCACCGGGGAGCTGTTTTTT. Protein sequence: CASSFRGSGTGELFF.

This clone was seen a few times. The V and J genes are TRBV6-5 and TRBJ1-5, with D tentatively TRBD1 (5 bases). The CDR3 sequence is 15 residues long. Trimming pared 3 bases from V and 2 bases from J, leaving 11 bases between. Germline V gives CDR1 MNHEY, CDR2 SVGAGI. The CDR3 sequence: CASSYLRDGNQPQHF. CDR3 DNA sequence: TGTGCCAGCAGTTATCTCCGGGACGGCAATCAGCCCCAGCATTTT.